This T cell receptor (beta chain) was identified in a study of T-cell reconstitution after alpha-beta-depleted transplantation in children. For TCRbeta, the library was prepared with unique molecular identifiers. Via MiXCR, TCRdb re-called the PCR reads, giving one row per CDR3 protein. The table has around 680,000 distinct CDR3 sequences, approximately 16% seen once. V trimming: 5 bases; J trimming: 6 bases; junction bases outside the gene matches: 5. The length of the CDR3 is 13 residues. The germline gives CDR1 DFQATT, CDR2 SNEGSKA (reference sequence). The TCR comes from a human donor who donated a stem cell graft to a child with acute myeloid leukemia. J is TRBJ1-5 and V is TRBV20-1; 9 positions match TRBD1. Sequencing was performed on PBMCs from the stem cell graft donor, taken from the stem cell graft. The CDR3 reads CSASGQGSQPQHF. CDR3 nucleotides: TGCAGTGCTTCCGGACAGGGGAGTCAGCCCCAGCATTTT.